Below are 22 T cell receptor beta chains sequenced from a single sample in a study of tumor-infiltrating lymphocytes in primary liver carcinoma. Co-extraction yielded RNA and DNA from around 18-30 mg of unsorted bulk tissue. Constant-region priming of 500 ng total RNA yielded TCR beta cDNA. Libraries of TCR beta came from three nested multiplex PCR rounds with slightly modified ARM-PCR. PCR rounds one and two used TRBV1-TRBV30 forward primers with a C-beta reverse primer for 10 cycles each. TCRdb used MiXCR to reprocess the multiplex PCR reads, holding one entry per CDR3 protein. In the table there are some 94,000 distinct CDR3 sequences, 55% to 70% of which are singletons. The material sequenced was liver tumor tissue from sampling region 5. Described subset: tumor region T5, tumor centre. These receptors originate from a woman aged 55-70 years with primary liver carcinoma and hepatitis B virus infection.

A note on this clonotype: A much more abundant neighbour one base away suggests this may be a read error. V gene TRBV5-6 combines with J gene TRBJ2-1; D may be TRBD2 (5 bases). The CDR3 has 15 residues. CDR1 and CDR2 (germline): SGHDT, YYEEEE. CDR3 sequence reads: CASSFLTSSYNGQFF. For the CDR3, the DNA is TGTGCCAGCAGCTTCCTTACTAGTTCCTACAATGGGCAGTTCTTC.

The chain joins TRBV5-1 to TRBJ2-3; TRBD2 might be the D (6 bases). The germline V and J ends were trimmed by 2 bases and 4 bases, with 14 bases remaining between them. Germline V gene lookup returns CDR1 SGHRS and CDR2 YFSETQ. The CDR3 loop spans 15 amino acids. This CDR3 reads CASSLGGISADTQYF. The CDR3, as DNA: TGCGCCAGCAGCTTAGGCGGGATTAGCGCAGATACGCAGTATTTT.

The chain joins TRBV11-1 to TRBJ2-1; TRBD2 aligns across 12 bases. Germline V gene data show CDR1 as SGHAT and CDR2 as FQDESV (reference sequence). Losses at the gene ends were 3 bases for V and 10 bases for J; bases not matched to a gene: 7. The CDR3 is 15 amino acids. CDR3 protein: CASSFGLAGYNEQFF. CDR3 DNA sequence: TGTGCCAGCAGCTTCGGACTAGCGGGATATAACGAGCAGTTCTTC.

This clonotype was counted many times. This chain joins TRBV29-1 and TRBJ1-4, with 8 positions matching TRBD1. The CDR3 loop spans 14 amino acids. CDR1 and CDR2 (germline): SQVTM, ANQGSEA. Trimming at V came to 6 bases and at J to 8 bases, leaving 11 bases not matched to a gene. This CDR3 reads CSVRTGTGEEKLFF. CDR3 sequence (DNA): TGCAGCGTCAGAACCGGGACAGGAGAAGAAAAACTGTTTTTT. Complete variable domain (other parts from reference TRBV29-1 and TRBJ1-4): SAVISQKPSRDICQRGTSLTIQCQVDSQVTMMFWYRQQPGQSLTLIATANQGSEATYESGFVIDKFPISRPNLTFSTLTVSNMSPEDSSIYLCSVRTGTGEEKLFFGSGTQLSVL.

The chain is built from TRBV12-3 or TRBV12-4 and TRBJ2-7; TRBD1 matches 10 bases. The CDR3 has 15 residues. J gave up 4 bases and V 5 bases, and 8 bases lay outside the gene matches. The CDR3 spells CASSTWDRGEYEQYF. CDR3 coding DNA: TGTGCCAGCAGTACCTGGGACAGGGGCGAGTACGAGCAGTACTTC.

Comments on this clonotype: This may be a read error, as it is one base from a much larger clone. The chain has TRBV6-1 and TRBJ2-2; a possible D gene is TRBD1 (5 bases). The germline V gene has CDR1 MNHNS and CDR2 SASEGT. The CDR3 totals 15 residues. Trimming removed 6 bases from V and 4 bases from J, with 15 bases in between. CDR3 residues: CASRRGRESTGELFF. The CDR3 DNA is TGTGCCAGCAGAAGGGGCAGGGAAAGCACCGGGGAGCTGTTTTTT.

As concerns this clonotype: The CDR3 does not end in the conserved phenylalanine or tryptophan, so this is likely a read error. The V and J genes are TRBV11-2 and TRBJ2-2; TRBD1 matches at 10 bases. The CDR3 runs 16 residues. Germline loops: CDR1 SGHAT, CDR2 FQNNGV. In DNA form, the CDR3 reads TGTGTCAGCAGCTTACCCGGACAGGGGGGTACCGGGGAGCTGTTTCTT. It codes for CVSSLPGQGGTGELFL.

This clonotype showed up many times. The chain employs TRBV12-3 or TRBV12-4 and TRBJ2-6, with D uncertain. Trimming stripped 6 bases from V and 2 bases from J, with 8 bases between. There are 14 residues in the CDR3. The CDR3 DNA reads TGTGCCAGCAGGATGGGGACTGGGGCCAACGTCCTGACTTTC. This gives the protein CASRMGTGANVLTF.

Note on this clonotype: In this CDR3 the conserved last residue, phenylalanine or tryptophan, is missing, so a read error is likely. CDR3 sequence (DNA): TGTGCCAGCAGTGAATGGGCAGGGGATCAAGAGACCCAGTACTTA. This codes for CASSEWAGDQETQYL. The gene calls are TRBV6-1 and TRBJ2-5; tentative D call: TRBD1 (6 bases). V gave up 2 bases and J gave up 2 bases, with 12 bases separating them. CDR1 is MNHNS, CDR2 SASEGT, per germline. This CDR3 is 15 amino acids long.

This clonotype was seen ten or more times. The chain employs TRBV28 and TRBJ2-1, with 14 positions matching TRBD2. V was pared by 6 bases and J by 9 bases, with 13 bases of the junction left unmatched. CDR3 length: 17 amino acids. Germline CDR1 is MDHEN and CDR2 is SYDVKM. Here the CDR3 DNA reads TGTGCCAGCAGAGAAAACCCGGGACTAGCGGGAGTGGTTGAGCAGTTCTTC. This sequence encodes CASRENPGLAGVVEQFF.

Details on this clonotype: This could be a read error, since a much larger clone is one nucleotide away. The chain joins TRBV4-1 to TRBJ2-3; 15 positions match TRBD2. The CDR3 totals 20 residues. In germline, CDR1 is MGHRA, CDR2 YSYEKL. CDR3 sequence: CASSQAPLRTSGRATDMQYF. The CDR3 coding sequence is TGCGCCAGCAGCCAAGCCCCCCTACGGACTAGCGGGAGGGCCACAGATATGCAGTATTTT.

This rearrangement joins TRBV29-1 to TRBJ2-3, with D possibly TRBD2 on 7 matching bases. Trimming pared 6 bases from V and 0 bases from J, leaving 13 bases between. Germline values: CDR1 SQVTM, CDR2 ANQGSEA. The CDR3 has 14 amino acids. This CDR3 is CSVHKGGSTDTQYF. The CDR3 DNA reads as TGCAGCGTACATAAGGGGGGGAGCACAGATACGCAGTATTTT.

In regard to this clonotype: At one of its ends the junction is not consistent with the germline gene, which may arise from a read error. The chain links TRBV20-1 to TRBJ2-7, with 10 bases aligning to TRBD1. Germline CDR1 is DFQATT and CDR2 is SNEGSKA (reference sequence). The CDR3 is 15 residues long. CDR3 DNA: TGCAGTGCTAGAGATCAGGGGACAGGGGTGTACGAGCAATACTTC. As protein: CSARDQGTGVYEQYF.

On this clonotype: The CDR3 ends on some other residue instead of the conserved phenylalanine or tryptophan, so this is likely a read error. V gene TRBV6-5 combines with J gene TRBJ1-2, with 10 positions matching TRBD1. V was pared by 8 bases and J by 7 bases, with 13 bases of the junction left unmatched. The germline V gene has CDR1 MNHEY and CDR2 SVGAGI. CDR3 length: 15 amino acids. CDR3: CASGRTQTGGTGYTS. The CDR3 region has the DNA TGTGCCAGCGGCCGTACTCAGACAGGGGGCACTGGCTACACCTCC.

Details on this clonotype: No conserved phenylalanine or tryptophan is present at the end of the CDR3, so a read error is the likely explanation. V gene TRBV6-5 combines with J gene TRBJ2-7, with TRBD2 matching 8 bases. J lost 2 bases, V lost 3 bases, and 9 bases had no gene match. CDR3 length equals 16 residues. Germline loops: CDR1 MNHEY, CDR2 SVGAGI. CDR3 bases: TGTGCCAGCAGTTATCAACCAGTAGCGGGACCCTACGAGCAGTACATC. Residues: CASSYQPVAGPYEQYI.

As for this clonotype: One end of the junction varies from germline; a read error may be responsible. The CDR3 DNA follows: TGTGTCGGCAGCTTAGATCGGGGCCCCATTTCTTTT. Residues: CVGSLDRGPISF. This chain joins TRBV11-2 and TRBJ1-1; D perhaps matches TRBD1 (5 bases). The V gene's germline CDR1 is SGHAT and CDR2 FQNNGV. CDR3 length: 12 amino acids.

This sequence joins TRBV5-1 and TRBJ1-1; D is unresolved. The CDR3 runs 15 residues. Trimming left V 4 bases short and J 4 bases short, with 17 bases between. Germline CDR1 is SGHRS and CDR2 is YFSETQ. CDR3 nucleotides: TGCGCCAGCAGCCCTTACTCGGGCTTGGGCACTGAAGCTTTCTTT. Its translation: CASSPYSGLGTEAFF. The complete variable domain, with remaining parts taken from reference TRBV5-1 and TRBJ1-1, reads KAGVTQTPRYLIKTRGQQVTLSCSPISGHRSVSWYQQTPGQGLQFLFEYFSETQRNKGNFPGRFSGRQFSNSRSEMNVSTLELGDSALYLCASSPYSGLGTEAFFGQGTRLTVV.

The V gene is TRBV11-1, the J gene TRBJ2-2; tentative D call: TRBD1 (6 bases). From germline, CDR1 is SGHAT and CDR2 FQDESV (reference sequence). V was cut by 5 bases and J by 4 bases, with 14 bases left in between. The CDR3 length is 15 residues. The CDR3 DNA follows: TGTGCCAGCAGCCTCGGACAGTGGCTCACCGGGGAGCTGTTTTTT. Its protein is CASSLGQWLTGELFF.

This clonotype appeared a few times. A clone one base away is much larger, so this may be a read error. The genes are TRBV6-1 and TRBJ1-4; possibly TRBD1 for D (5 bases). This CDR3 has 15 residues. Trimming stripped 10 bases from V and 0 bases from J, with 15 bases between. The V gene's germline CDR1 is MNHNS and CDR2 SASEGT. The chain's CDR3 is CANKRGGATNEKLFF. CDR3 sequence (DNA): TGTGCCAACAAACGGGGGGGAGCAACTAATGAAAAACTGTTTTTT.

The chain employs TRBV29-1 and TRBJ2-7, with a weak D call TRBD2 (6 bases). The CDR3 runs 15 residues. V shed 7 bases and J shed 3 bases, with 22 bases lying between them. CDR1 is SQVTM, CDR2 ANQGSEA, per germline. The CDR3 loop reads CSALGTSRSLYEQYF. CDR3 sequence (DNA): TGCAGCGCCCTGGGCACTAGCAGGAGTCTCTACGAGCAGTACTTC.

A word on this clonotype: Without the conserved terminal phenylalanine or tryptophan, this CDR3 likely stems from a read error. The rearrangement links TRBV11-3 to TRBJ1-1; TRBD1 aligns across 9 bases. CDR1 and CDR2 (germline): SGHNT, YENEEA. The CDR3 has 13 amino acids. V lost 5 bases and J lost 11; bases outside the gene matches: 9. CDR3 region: CASSLLDRGLAFS. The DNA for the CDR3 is TGTGCCAGCAGCCTATTGGACAGGGGATTGGCTTTCTCT.

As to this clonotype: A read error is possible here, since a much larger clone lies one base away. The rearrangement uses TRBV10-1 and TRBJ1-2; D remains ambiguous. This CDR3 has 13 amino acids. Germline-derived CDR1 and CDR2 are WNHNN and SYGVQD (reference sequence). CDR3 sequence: CASSEARNYGCTF. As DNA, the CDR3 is TGCGCCAGCAGTGAAGCCAGGAACTATGGCTGCACCTTC.